These 31 T cell receptor beta chains originate from one sample sequenced in a study of Ad26.COV2.S vaccination and SARS-CoV-2 variants. Specified treatment: roughly 20 received Ad26.COV2.S at low or high dose, single or two shots; about 5 received placebo; per-sample allocation not given. Collection of the samples took place on day 63 after the first injection of vaccine or placebo. The repertoire was sequenced with immunoSEQ multiplex PCR; TCRdb's copy has only in-frame clones and lacks some. This repertoire shows 250,000 to 300,000 clones, more than 75% found once; its top ten account for around 3.5%. The material was peripheral blood, obtained in a trial of Ad26.COV2.S vaccine versus placebo. The origin of the receptors is a person between 18 and 65 years old who received the Ad26.COV2.S COVID-19 vaccine or a placebo.

The chain carries TRBV10-3 and TRBJ2-1, with 9 bases fitting TRBD1. Germline values: CDR1 ENHRY, CDR2 SYGVKD. The CDR3 spans 12 residues. Germline trimming cut 11 bases from V and 5 bases from J; bases unmatched to any gene: 4. The CDR3 coding sequence is TGTGCCGTGCGGGACAGGGACAATGAGCAGTTCTTC. It yields the protein CAVRDRDNEQFF.

This sequence joins TRBV21-1 and TRBJ2-7; TRBD1 was called by the table and not checked on the DNA. TRBV21-1 is reported as a pseudogene. The CDR3 sequence is 16 residues long. This CDR3 is CASSKARAGPSYEQYF. CDR3 DNA: TGTGCCAGCAGCAAAGCCCGAGCAGGGCCCTCCTACGAGCAGTACTTC.

The chain carries TRBV2 and TRBJ1-6; no clear D gene. V dropped 6 bases and J dropped 8 bases, with 14 bases sitting between them. CDR1 and CDR2 (germline): SNHLY, FYNNEI. CDR3 length: 14 residues. The CDR3 loop is CASRDRTVHSPLHF. The CDR3 bases are TGTGCCAGCAGGGACCGCACAGTGCATTCACCCCTCCACTTT.

The V and J genes are TRBV15 and TRBJ1-4; D unclear. The CDR3 extends over 15 amino acids. V was pared by 5 bases and J by 4 bases, with 14 bases between. From germline, CDR1 is LNHNV and CDR2 YYDKDF (reference sequence). The chain's CDR3 is CATSSPVRSNEKLFF. CDR3 DNA: TGTGCCACCAGCTCTCCCGTGAGAAGTAATGAAAAACTGTTTTTT.

V and J are TRBV5-1 and TRBJ2-5, with TRBD2 matching 16 bases. With 4 bases clipped from V and 7 bases from J, the junction kept 4 bases outside the gene matches. Per germline, CDR1 SGHRS and CDR2 YFSETQ. The CDR3 spans 15 residues. CDR3 sequence (DNA): TGCGCCAGCAGCCGGGGACTAGCGGGGGGGTTGACCCAGTACTTC. Amino acids: CASSRGLAGGLTQYF.

The chain combines TRBV7-9 with TRBJ2-3; the D gene is possibly TRBD2 (5 bases). Germline V gene data show CDR1 as SEHNR and CDR2 as FQNEAQ (reference sequence). With 5 bases removed from V and 3 bases from J, the gap between germline ends came to 12 bases. The CDR3 totals 14 residues. The DNA for the CDR3 is TGTGCCAGCAGCCCACGGGGTATTACAGATACGCAGTATTTT. Protein sequence: CASSPRGITDTQYF.

CDR3 bases: TGCAGCGCACAAGGGAGTTCGATGAACACTGAAGCTTTCTTT. It yields the protein CSAQGSSMNTEAFF. V usage is TRBV29-1 and J usage is TRBJ1-1; no firm D call. Trimming took off 7 bases at V and 0 bases at J, with 15 bases between the two ends. This CDR3 has 14 amino acids. Per germline, CDR1 SQVTM and CDR2 ANQGSEA.

This clone showed up just once. This chain connects TRBV29-1 to TRBJ2-7, with D unclear. The CDR3 has 13 amino acids. Trimming took off 5 bases at V and 2 bases at J, with 13 bases between the two ends. Germline CDR1 and CDR2: SQVTM and ANQGSEA. This chain's CDR3 is CSVRAATPYEQYF. The CDR3 DNA reads TGCAGCGTTAGGGCAGCGACTCCCTACGAGCAGTACTTC.

The chain carries TRBV10-1 and TRBJ2-3; 9 bases fit TRBD1. The germline CDR1 and CDR2 sequences are WNHNN and SYGVQD (reference sequence). V was pared by 6 bases and J by 2 bases, with 6 bases of the junction left unmatched. The CDR3 is 15 amino acids. CDR3 nucleotides: TGCGCCAGCAGCTCAGGACAGGGGTACACAGATACGCAGTATTTT. Protein sequence: CASSSGQGYTDTQYF.

The chain uses TRBV19 and TRBJ2-2, with 12 positions matching TRBD2. J was trimmed by 8 bases and V by 6 bases; bases with no gene match: 7. CDR1 and CDR2 from the germline V gene are LNHDA and SQIVND (reference sequence). The CDR3 is 15 amino acids. The CDR3 bases are TGTGCCAGTAGCACCGGACTAGCGGGAACAGGGGAGCTGTTTTTT. Translating it yields CASSTGLAGTGELFF.

This chain connects TRBV6-4 to TRBJ1-1; D unresolved. Germline V gene sequence: CDR1 MRHNA, CDR2 SNTAGT. The CDR3 spans 13 residues. V gave up 4 bases and J gave up 2 bases, with 8 bases separating them. In nucleotides, the CDR3 is TGTGCCAGCAGTGGGCACTCAAACACTGAAGCTTTCTTT. Amino acid sequence: CASSGHSNTEAFF.

This chain connects TRBV29-1 to TRBJ1-6; possible D gene TRBD1, 5 bases. The CDR3 has 13 residues. V was pared by 7 bases and J by 10 bases, with 17 bases between. Germline assignment: CDR1 SQVTM and CDR2 ANQGSEA. This chain's CDR3 is CSAGERAGSPLHF. CDR3 in DNA: TGCAGCGCGGGGGAACGGGCCGGGTCACCCCTCCACTTT.

V usage is TRBV19 and J usage is TRBJ2-7; 9 bases line up with TRBD1. The CDR3 loop spans 14 amino acids. V lost 5 bases to trimming and J lost 3 bases; unmatched junction nucleotides: 5. In germline, CDR1 is LNHDA, CDR2 SQIVND (reference sequence). The chain's CDR3 is CASSRDRVNYEQYF. DNA for the CDR3: TGTGCCAGTAGTCGGGACAGGGTTAACTACGAGCAGTACTTC.

On this clone itself: Within the sample, other DNA sequences also encode this same CDR3. This chain connects TRBV9 to TRBJ2-5; a weak D match, TRBD2 (5 bases). The CDR3 contains 15 residues. CDR1 and CDR2 from the germline V gene are SGDLS and YYNGEE. V dropped 2 bases and J dropped 4 bases, with 15 bases sitting between them. The CDR3 DNA is TGTGCCAGCAGCGTGCGAGACGGACTGGGAGAGACCCAGTACTTC. Translation: CASSVRDGLGETQYF.

The chain employs TRBV6-5 and TRBJ2-2; 10 bases match TRBD2. V was pared by 9 bases and J by 5 bases, with 3 bases of the junction left unmatched. Germline V lookup: CDR1 MNHEY, CDR2 SVGAGI. CDR3 length: 13 amino acids. CDR3 amino acids: CASGLAVTGELFF. The DNA of the CDR3 is TGTGCCAGTGGACTAGCGGTTACCGGGGAGCTGTTTTTT.

This clone came up a few times. V is TRBV6-5 and J is TRBJ2-7; TRBD1 agrees at 11 bases. In germline, CDR1 is MNHEY, CDR2 SVGAGI. CDR3 length: 15 residues. V trimming: 5 bases; J trimming: 2 bases; junction bases outside the gene matches: 5. The DNA for the CDR3 is TGTGCCAGCAGTACTAAGGACAGGGGGCCCTACGAGCAGTACTTC. Its translation is CASSTKDRGPYEQYF.

This chain joins TRBV7-9 and TRBJ2-2; 9 positions match TRBD2. There are 16 residues in the CDR3. Trimming at V came to 4 bases and at J to 6 bases, leaving 9 bases not matched to a gene. Germline V gene lookup returns CDR1 SEHNR and CDR2 FQNEAQ (reference sequence). This chain's CDR3 is CASSSVLAGKAGELFF. DNA of the CDR3: TGTGCCAGCAGCTCGGTCCTAGCGGGGAAGGCCGGGGAGCTGTTTTTT.

V gene TRBV5-4 combines with J gene TRBJ1-1; the D gene is possibly TRBD1 (5 bases). This CDR3 comprises 17 residues. Trimming took off 0 bases at V and 2 bases at J, with 17 bases between the two ends. Looked up from germline, CDR1 is SGHNT and CDR2 is YYREEE (reference sequence). CDR3 DNA sequence: TGTGCCAGCAGCTTGGGTGGGGACTCACCACTTAACACTGAAGCTTTCTTT. Translation: CASSLGGDSPLNTEAFF.

The chain recombines TRBV5-1 with TRBJ2-7, with 10 nucleotides matching TRBD1. This CDR3 comprises 15 residues. The ends lost 4 bases at V and 5 bases at J; junction bases unmatched: 9. Germline V gene data show CDR1 as SGHRS and CDR2 as YFSETQ. CDR3 amino acids: CASSAPGTGVHEQYF. The CDR3 region has the DNA TGCGCCAGCAGCGCCCCGGGGACAGGGGTCCACGAGCAGTACTTC.

The chain carries TRBV4-1 and TRBJ1-5; D gene unclear. The V gene lost 1 base and the J gene lost 4 bases, with 14 bases spanning the gap. This CDR3 comprises 16 residues. Germline loops: CDR1 MGHRA, CDR2 YSYEKL. The CDR3 region has the DNA TGCGCCAGCAGCCAAGTACCCGGGATTGGGAATCAGCCCCAGCATTTT. Its protein product is CASSQVPGIGNQPQHF.

This clone was seen only a few times. J is TRBJ2-2 and V is TRBV6-2 or TRBV6-3; 8 bases agree with TRBD1. Germline CDR1 is MNHEY and CDR2 is SVGEGT. Trimming at V came to 5 bases and at J to 1 base, leaving 0 bases not matched to a gene. This CDR3 has 14 residues. In DNA form, the CDR3 reads TGTGCCAGCAGTACAGGGGGGAACACCGGGGAGCTGTTTTTT. Its protein product is CASSTGGNTGELFF.

The CDR3 is CASSESGSSYEQYF. The CDR3 nucleotides read TGCGCCAGCAGTGAGTCGGGGAGTTCCTACGAGCAGTACTTC. The chain links TRBV10-2 to TRBJ2-7; D might be TRBD2 (5 bases). The germline V and J ends were trimmed by 0 bases and 1 base, with 7 bases remaining between them. The CDR3 is made up of 14 amino acids. CDR1 is WSHSY, CDR2 SAAADI, per germline.

Only one count was recorded for this clone. The V and J genes are TRBV10-3 and TRBJ2-1; TRBD2 agrees at 10 bases. Unmatched junction bases numbered 6, after V lost 7 bases and J lost 6 bases. This CDR3 has 14 residues. Germline values: CDR1 ENHRY, CDR2 SYGVKD. The CDR3 here is CAINGAGGGNEQFF. The DNA for the CDR3 is TGTGCCATCAACGGAGCGGGAGGGGGCAATGAGCAGTTCTTC.

The V call is TRBV7-3, the J call TRBJ2-1; TRBD2 might be the D (7 bases). Germline-derived CDR1 and CDR2 are SGHTA and FQGTGA. This CDR3 has 14 residues. V lost 8 bases to trimming and J lost 2 bases, with 13 bases between them. In DNA form, the CDR3 reads TGTGCCAGCTCACCGGGGGGCGCCTACAATGAGCAGTTCTTC. It specifies CASSPGGAYNEQFF.

V and J are TRBV19 and TRBJ1-1; maybe TRBD1 (5 bases). V dropped 5 bases and J dropped 0 bases, with 13 bases sitting between them. Looked up from germline, CDR1 is LNHDA and CDR2 is SQIVND (reference sequence). The CDR3 has 15 amino acids. Here the CDR3 reads CASSGAGGLNTEAFF. In nucleotides, the CDR3 is TGTGCCAGTAGTGGTGCGGGGGGATTGAACACTGAAGCTTTCTTT.

The J gene is TRBJ1-2, the V gene TRBV18; 7 bases are shared with TRBD1. The V gene's germline CDR1 is KGHSH and CDR2 LQKENI. V shed 2 bases and J 6 bases; nucleotides not matched to a gene: 9. CDR3 length: 15 residues. The CDR3 here is CASSPGQEGANGYTF. CDR3 nucleotide sequence: TGTGCCAGCTCACCAGGGCAGGAGGGGGCAAATGGCTACACCTTC.

The J gene is TRBJ1-5, the V gene TRBV6-1, with D maybe TRBD1 (5 bases). Per the germline V gene, CDR1 is MNHNS and CDR2 is SASEGT. Between the trimmed V and J ends, which lost 0 bases and 9 bases, there was a span of 15 bases. The CDR3 is made up of 15 amino acids. CDR3: CASSEAGPRQGPQHF. The CDR3, as DNA: TGTGCCAGCAGTGAAGCGGGACCTCGGCAGGGGCCCCAGCATTTT.

CDR3 nucleotide sequence: TGTGCCAGTAGCCTACAGGGTAACCAAGCAATCTCCTACGAGCAGTACTTC. As protein: CASSLQGNQAISYEQYF. This chain connects TRBV19 to TRBJ2-7, with a weak D call TRBD1 (6 bases). The V end was cut by 6 bases, the J end by 0 bases, with 21 bases between. Per germline, CDR1 LNHDA and CDR2 SQIVND (reference sequence). This CDR3 is 17 amino acids long.

The chain carries TRBV18 and TRBJ1-6; 7 nucleotides agree with TRBD1. From germline, CDR1 is KGHSH and CDR2 LQKENI. There are 13 residues in the CDR3. The V and J ends lost 3 bases and 7 bases, in that order; junction bases with no gene match: 0. The CDR3 coding sequence is TGTGCCAGCTCACCGGACAGGAATTCACCCCTCCACTTT. Residues: CASSPDRNSPLHF. The full variable domain, in which reference TRBV18 and TRBJ1-6 provide the parts outside the CDR3, is NAGVMQNPRHLVRRRGQEARLRCSPMKGHSHVYWYRQLPEEGLKFMVYLQKENIIDESGMPKERFSAEFPKEGPSILRIQQVVRGDSAAYFCASSPDRNSPLHFGNGTRLTVT.

The chain carries TRBV7-9 and TRBJ2-7; the D is unclear. The CDR3 sequence is 17 residues long. Germline V lookup: CDR1 SEHNR, CDR2 FQNEAQ (reference sequence). V lost 5 bases to trimming and J lost 0 bases, with 20 bases between them. The CDR3: CASSEYGRRMSSYEQYF. CDR3 nucleotides: TGTGCCAGCAGCGAGTACGGACGAAGGATGAGCTCCTACGAGCAGTACTTC.

The chain is built from TRBV5-1 and TRBJ2-3; 8 nucleotides match TRBD2. Germline CDR1 reads SGHRS; CDR2 reads YFSETQ. This CDR3 is 14 amino acids long. The junction had 7 bases not matched to a gene; V was cut back by 4 bases and J by 6 bases. Here the CDR3 DNA reads TGCGCCAGCAGCCATCGGGGGGGTATGGATACGCAGTATTTT. Translating it yields CASSHRGGMDTQYF.